The T cell receptor beta chain described here comes from a study of metastatic and nonmetastatic thyroid tumors. This clone has a handful of counts. The CDR3 has 14 amino acids. Germline lookup yields CDR1 DFQATT and CDR2 SNEGSKA (reference sequence). Trimming cost V 1 base and J 7 bases, with 17 bases left between them. None of the patients had undergone any treatment ahead of thyroid surgery. TCRdb reprocessed the PCR reads via MiXCR. The sample contains about 15,000 clones, around a fifth of which appear only once. The clonotype originates from a female donor with papillary thyroid cancer or a benign thyroid nodule (not recorded which). Some clones in this sample may be carry-over from other donors' samples. Sequencing used adjacent normal tissue. J is TRBJ2-7 and V is TRBV20-1; weak D call: TRBD1 (6 bases). CDR3 sequence (DNA): TGCAGTGCTAGAGTGGCAGGGGCTCTCGGGGAGCAGTACTTC. Its translation: CSARVAGALGEQYF.